This T cell receptor beta chain came from a study of T-cell reconstitution after alpha-beta-depleted transplantation in children. This clonotype has more than one count but fewer than ten. Its target is unknown. Study outcomes and limitations: At day 60, the high TCRbeta diversity found in some patients originated from recipient T cells and thymic progenitors that had survived.

The authors prepared the TCRbeta library with unique molecular identifiers. In TCRdb, the PCR reads were re-called with MiXCR into one record per CDR3 protein. The repertoire holds about 200,000 distinct CDR3 sequences, under 8.5% seen once, with more than 5.5% in the top ten. V was trimmed by 6 bases and J by 2 bases, leaving 15 bases between them. Germline V lookup: CDR1 SEHNR, CDR2 FQNEAQ (reference sequence). This CDR3 has 15 amino acids. The sequence derives from a boy between 2 and 10 years old with acute lymphoblastic leukemia, due to receive a stem cell transplant. The chain carries TRBV7-9 and TRBJ2-3; D possibly corresponds to TRBD2 (5 bases). This specimen consisted of PBMCs, obtained before TCRalphabeta/CD19-depleted stem cell transplant. CDR3 protein: CASRLTTPSTDTQYF. The CDR3 bases are TGTGCCAGCAGGCTGACTACTCCTTCCACAGATACGCAGTATTTT.